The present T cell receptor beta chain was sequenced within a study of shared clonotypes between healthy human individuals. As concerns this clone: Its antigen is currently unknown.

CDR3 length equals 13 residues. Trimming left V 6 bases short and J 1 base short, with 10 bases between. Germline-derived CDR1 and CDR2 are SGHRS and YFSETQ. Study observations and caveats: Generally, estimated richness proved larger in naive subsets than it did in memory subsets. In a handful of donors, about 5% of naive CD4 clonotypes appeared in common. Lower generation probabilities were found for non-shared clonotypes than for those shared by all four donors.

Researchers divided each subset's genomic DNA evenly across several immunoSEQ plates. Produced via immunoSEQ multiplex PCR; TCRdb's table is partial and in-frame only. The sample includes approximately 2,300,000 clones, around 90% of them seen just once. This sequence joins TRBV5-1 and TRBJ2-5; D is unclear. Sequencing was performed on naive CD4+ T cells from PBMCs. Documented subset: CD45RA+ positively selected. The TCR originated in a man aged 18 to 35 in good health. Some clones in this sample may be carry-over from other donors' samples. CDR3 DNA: TGCGCCAGCAAGGTCGTCAGCCAAGAGACCCAGTACTTC. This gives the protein CASKVVSQETQYF.